Following are 27 T cell receptor beta chains from one sample sequenced in a study of CD8 T cells in Susac syndrome (dated by TCRdb to 2018 to 2020). The library was produced with the immunoSEQ multiplex PCR assay. RNA was extracted using the RNeasy kit, and about 0.45 to 1 ug of the RNA was reverse transcribed with random hexamers. TCRdb trimmed the raw reads at Q25, called clones with MiXCR and kept productive beta chains. Under each unique CDR3 protein, matching rows form one entry showing the most common genes and DNA. Here the sample has hundreds of thousands of distinct CDR3 sequences; approximately 94% occur a single time. In total, the top ten clones hold 0.15% of the sample. What was sequenced was CD4+ T cells from PBMCs. The receptor source for this set is a human donor with Susac syndrome.

V is TRBV7-2 and J is TRBJ1-5; D is possibly TRBD1 (6 bases). In germline, CDR1 is SGHTA, CDR2 FQGNSA. With 1 base removed from V and 5 bases from J, the gap between germline ends came to 12 bases. This CDR3 is built from 15 residues. CDR3 in DNA: TGTGCCAGCAGCTTAGGTAGCAGGGGTGATCAGCCCCAGCATTTT. This gives the protein CASSLGSRGDQPQHF. The complete variable domain, with remaining parts taken from reference TRBV7-2 and TRBJ1-5, reads GAGVSQSPSNKVTEKGKDVELRCDPISGHTALYWYRQSLGQGLEFLIYFQGNSAPDKSGLPSDRFSAERTGGSVSTLTIQRTQQEDSAVYLCASSLGSRGDQPQHFGDGTRLSIL.

V gene TRBV6-2 or TRBV6-3 combines with J gene TRBJ2-1; TRBD2 matches 9 bases. The CDR3 extends over 17 amino acids. The V gene's germline CDR1 is MNHEY and CDR2 SVGEGT. With V trimmed by 2 bases and J by 6 bases, 11 bases remained unmatched. CDR3 residues: CASSYGPRRGGGNEQFF. The CDR3 DNA reads as TGTGCCAGCAGTTACGGGCCGAGGCGGGGGGGCGGCAATGAGCAGTTCTTC.

The V gene is TRBV7-9, the J gene TRBJ1-2, with D hard to call. Germline CDR1 reads SEHNR; CDR2 reads FQNEAQ (reference sequence). Trimming left V 0 bases short and J 7 bases short, with 9 bases between. CDR3 length: 13 amino acids. The CDR3 region is CASSLAVSGGYTF. The CDR3 DNA is TGTGCCAGCAGCTTAGCCGTTTCGGGTGGCTACACCTTC.

V usage is TRBV28 and J usage is TRBJ1-2; weak D call: TRBD1 (5 bases). The CDR3 is made up of 11 amino acids. V gave up 8 bases and J gave up 5 bases, with 9 bases separating them. Germline-derived CDR1 and CDR2 are MDHEN and SYDVKM. CDR3 amino acids: CASSDTYGYTF. In DNA form, the CDR3 reads TGTGCCAGCTCGGACACTTATGGCTACACCTTC.

The chain has TRBV2 and TRBJ1-2; possible D gene TRBD1, 5 bases. With 7 bases removed from V and 4 bases from J, the gap between germline ends came to 16 bases. The length of the CDR3 is 14 residues. Germline CDR1 and CDR2: SNHLY and FYNNEI. CDR3 in DNA: TGTGCCAGCACCGGGGACCAGAACCGCTATGGCTACACCTTC. This translates into CASTGDQNRYGYTF.

The chain recombines TRBV20-1 with TRBJ1-6; 10 nucleotides line up with TRBD1. The CDR3 sequence is 15 residues long. Germline V CDR1 and CDR2: DFQATT, SNEGSKA (reference sequence). With 3 bases clipped from V and 8 bases from J, the junction kept 7 bases outside the gene matches. The CDR3 bases are TGCAGTGCTAGTCGAGGGACAGGGGTTGATTCACCCCTCCACTTT. The encoded protein is CSASRGTGVDSPLHF.

J is TRBJ1-2 and V is TRBV29-1, with TRBD1 matching 7 bases. There are 13 residues in the CDR3. Per the germline V gene, CDR1 is SQVTM and CDR2 is ANQGSEA. The V gene end was trimmed by 6 bases and the J gene end by 8 bases; junction bases not matched to a gene: 12. CDR3 protein: CSVGDDRVSGYTF. The CDR3 coding sequence is TGCAGCGTGGGTGACGACAGGGTCAGCGGCTACACCTTC.

The chain links TRBV27 to TRBJ1-1, with D unclear. Trimming took off 8 bases at V and 3 bases at J, with 16 bases between the two ends. The CDR3 extends over 14 amino acids. Germline CDR1 MNHEY, CDR2 SMNVEV (reference sequence). CDR3 amino acids: CASASGRTDTEAFF. The CDR3 DNA follows: TGTGCCAGCGCTTCGGGGAGGACGGACACTGAAGCTTTCTTT.

The chain combines TRBV28 with TRBJ1-1, with 7 positions matching TRBD1. The CDR3 is 12 residues long. CDR1 and CDR2 from the germline V gene are MDHEN and SYDVKM. V shed 5 bases, J shed 10 bases, and the junction held 7 bases outside the gene matches. CDR3 amino acids: CASSGTDARAFF. In nucleotides, the CDR3 is TGTGCCAGCAGTGGGACAGACGCACGAGCTTTCTTT.

The rearrangement uses TRBV11-3 and TRBJ2-2, with D perhaps matching TRBD2 (5 bases). Trimming removed 1 base from V and 5 bases from J, with 11 bases in between. The CDR3 is made up of 15 amino acids. Per the germline V gene, CDR1 is SGHNT and CDR2 is YENEEA. The CDR3 is CASSLVRSGTGELFF. In nucleotides, the CDR3 is TGTGCCAGCAGCTTAGTGAGGTCGGGAACCGGGGAGCTGTTTTTT.

This clonotype was seen just once. J is TRBJ1-1 and V is TRBV20-1; 8 nucleotides line up with TRBD1. This CDR3 is 13 amino acids long. Losses at the gene ends were 5 bases for V and 4 bases for J; bases not matched to a gene: 6. Germline assignment: CDR1 DFQATT and CDR2 SNEGSKA (reference sequence). CDR3 residues: CSAHRGSGTEAFF. CDR3 in DNA: TGCAGTGCTCACAGGGGGAGCGGCACTGAAGCTTTCTTT.

The chain carries TRBV5-1 and TRBJ2-5; D perhaps matches TRBD1 (6 bases). The CDR3 is made up of 14 amino acids. V was pared by 5 bases and J by 5 bases, with 16 bases between. The germline CDR1 and CDR2 sequences are SGHRS and YFSETQ. CDR3 residues: CASRTQGPGETQYF. CDR3 sequence (DNA): TGCGCCAGCAGGACCCAGGGGCCAGGGGAGACCCAGTACTTC.

This chain connects TRBV6-2 or TRBV6-3 to TRBJ1-2; D unresolved. Trimming removed 7 bases at V and 4 bases at J, with 19 bases between. Germline CDR1 and CDR2: MNHEY and SVGEGT. The CDR3 totals 15 residues. The CDR3 sequence is CASNPILWASYGYTF. The CDR3 region has the DNA TGTGCCAGCAACCCTATCCTATGGGCCTCCTATGGCTACACCTTC.

The rearrangement uses TRBV10-3 and TRBJ1-2; D ambiguous. Germline loops: CDR1 ENHRY, CDR2 SYGVKD. The CDR3 covers 12 residues. The V gene lost 3 bases and the J gene lost 10 bases, with 12 bases spanning the gap. DNA for the CDR3: TGTGCCATCAGTGAATATACGGGGAACTACACCTTC. Translating gives CAISEYTGNYTF.

The chain is built from TRBV12-3 or TRBV12-4 and TRBJ1-4, with 7 bases matching TRBD1. The CDR3 is 12 residues long. Germline trimming cut 6 bases from V and 8 bases from J; bases unmatched to any gene: 3. The CDR3 sequence is CASRTQGEKLFF. As DNA, the CDR3 is TGTGCCAGCAGAACACAGGGGGAAAAACTGTTTTTT.

CDR3 sequence: CASSDRVANYGYTF. The CDR3 nucleotides read TGCGCCAGCAGTGACAGGGTGGCCAACTATGGCTACACCTTC. This chain links TRBV5-1 with TRBJ1-2, with 7 nucleotides matching TRBD1. V lost 5 bases and J lost 2; bases outside the gene matches: 6. The CDR3 length is 14 residues. Germline lookup yields CDR1 SGHRS and CDR2 YFSETQ.

This clonotype was recorded once. This chain uses TRBV7-3 with TRBJ2-1; D is possibly TRBD1 (5 bases). Trimming took off 5 bases at V and 7 bases at J, with 12 bases between the two ends. Germline V gene data show CDR1 as SGHTA and CDR2 as FQGTGA. The CDR3 totals 13 residues. CDR3 amino acids: CASSNQQVNEQFF. The CDR3 DNA sequence: TGTGCCAGCAGCAACCAACAGGTTAATGAGCAGTTCTTC.

V gene TRBV7-2 combines with J gene TRBJ2-3; no clear D. Germline CDR1 and CDR2: SGHTA and FQGNSA. The length of the CDR3 is 13 residues. Trimming removed 6 bases from V and 4 bases from J, with 11 bases in between. CDR3 region: CASSLTRADTQYF. CDR3 DNA: TGTGCCAGCAGTTTGACGAGAGCAGATACGCAGTATTTT.

This chain joins TRBV27 and TRBJ1-5; D is unclear. The germline V gene has CDR1 MNHEY and CDR2 SMNVEV (reference sequence). This CDR3 spans 14 amino acids. Trimming cost V 3 bases and J 3 bases, with 9 bases left between them. The CDR3 sequence: CASSFRRDNQPQHF. In DNA form, the CDR3 reads TGTGCCAGCAGTTTTAGAAGGGACAATCAGCCCCAGCATTTT.

The V gene is TRBV13, the J gene TRBJ1-3, with 8 bases aligning to TRBD1. V gave up 5 bases and J gave up 7 bases; unmatched junction bases: 7. The CDR3 covers 14 residues. The V gene's germline CDR1 is PRHDT and CDR2 FYEKMQ (reference sequence). CDR3 sequence reads: CASSPRTGSNTIYF. The CDR3 coding sequence is TGTGCCAGCAGCCCCCGGACAGGGTCGAACACCATATATTTT.

The CDR3 region is CAWSAGGEHYGYTF. CDR3 DNA: TGTGCCTGGAGCGCGGGGGGCGAGCACTATGGCTACACCTTC. This chain joins TRBV30 and TRBJ1-2; possibly TRBD1 for D (6 bases). Per the germline V gene, CDR1 is GTSNPN and CDR2 is SVGIG (reference sequence). The CDR3 covers 14 residues. The V end lost 3 bases, the J end lost 3 bases, and 14 bases lay between the germline ends.

V gene TRBV30 combines with J gene TRBJ2-1; perhaps TRBD1 as D (5 bases). Per the germline V gene, CDR1 is GTSNPN and CDR2 is SVGIG (reference sequence). Trimming took off 0 bases at V and 8 bases at J, with 14 bases between the two ends. The CDR3 is made up of 14 amino acids. The CDR3 nucleotides are TGTGCCTGGAGTGTAACCCGCAGGGTACATGAGCAGTTCTTC. Amino acid sequence: CAWSVTRRVHEQFF.

The V and J genes are TRBV5-4 and TRBJ2-5; a possible D gene is TRBD2 (6 bases). Trimming pared 2 bases from V and 1 base from J, leaving 6 bases between. This CDR3 region has 13 residues. The germline V gene encodes CDR1 SGHNT and CDR2 YYREEE (reference sequence). CDR3 in amino acids: CASSFGGQETQYF. The CDR3 DNA reads as TGTGCCAGCAGCTTCGGGGGCCAAGAGACCCAGTACTTC.

The chain carries TRBV20-1 and TRBJ1-1; tentatively, D is TRBD1 (6 bases). This CDR3 is built from 17 residues. CDR1 is DFQATT and CDR2 is SNEGSKA in the germline V gene (reference sequence). The germline V and J ends were trimmed by 6 bases and 0 bases, with 23 bases remaining between them. CDR3 sequence: CSAHGQFFKGVNTEAFF. CDR3 nucleotide sequence: TGCAGTGCCCACGGACAGTTTTTCAAGGGAGTGAACACTGAAGCTTTCTTT.

This chain connects TRBV11-1 to TRBJ2-1; the D call may be TRBD1 or TRBD2 (7 bases each). Germline values: CDR1 SGHAT, CDR2 FQDESV (reference sequence). V lost 2 bases to trimming and J lost 5 bases, with 13 bases between them. There are 15 residues in the CDR3. The chain's CDR3 is CASSLNPGGDNEQFF. The CDR3 coding sequence is TGTGCCAGCAGCTTAAATCCAGGGGGGGACAATGAGCAGTTCTTC. Full variable domain (outside the CDR3, taken from reference TRBV11-1 and TRBJ2-1): EAEVAQSPRYKITEKSQAVAFWCDPISGHATLYWYRQILGQGPELLVQFQDESVVDDSQLPKDRFSAERLKGVDSTLKIQPAELGDSAMYLCASSLNPGGDNEQFFGPGTRLTVL.

The chain recombines TRBV27 with TRBJ2-5; 8 bases are a match to TRBD2. The CDR3 has 13 residues. Germline loops: CDR1 MNHEY, CDR2 SMNVEV (reference sequence). Trimming at V came to 4 bases and at J to 5 bases, leaving 3 bases not matched to a gene. The CDR3 nucleotides are TGTGCCAGCAGTTCGGGGGGGATGGAGACCCAGTACTTC. Its translation is CASSSGGMETQYF.

The gene calls are TRBV20-1 and TRBJ1-5, with D possibly TRBD1 on 5 matching bases. V was pared by 6 bases and J by 5 bases, with 20 bases between. There are 15 residues in the CDR3. Germline V gives CDR1 DFQATT, CDR2 SNEGSKA (reference sequence). CDR3 nucleotide sequence: TGCAGTGCAAGGCGTACGGGGGGAAGCGATCAGCCCCAGCATTTT. Protein: CSARRTGGSDQPQHF.